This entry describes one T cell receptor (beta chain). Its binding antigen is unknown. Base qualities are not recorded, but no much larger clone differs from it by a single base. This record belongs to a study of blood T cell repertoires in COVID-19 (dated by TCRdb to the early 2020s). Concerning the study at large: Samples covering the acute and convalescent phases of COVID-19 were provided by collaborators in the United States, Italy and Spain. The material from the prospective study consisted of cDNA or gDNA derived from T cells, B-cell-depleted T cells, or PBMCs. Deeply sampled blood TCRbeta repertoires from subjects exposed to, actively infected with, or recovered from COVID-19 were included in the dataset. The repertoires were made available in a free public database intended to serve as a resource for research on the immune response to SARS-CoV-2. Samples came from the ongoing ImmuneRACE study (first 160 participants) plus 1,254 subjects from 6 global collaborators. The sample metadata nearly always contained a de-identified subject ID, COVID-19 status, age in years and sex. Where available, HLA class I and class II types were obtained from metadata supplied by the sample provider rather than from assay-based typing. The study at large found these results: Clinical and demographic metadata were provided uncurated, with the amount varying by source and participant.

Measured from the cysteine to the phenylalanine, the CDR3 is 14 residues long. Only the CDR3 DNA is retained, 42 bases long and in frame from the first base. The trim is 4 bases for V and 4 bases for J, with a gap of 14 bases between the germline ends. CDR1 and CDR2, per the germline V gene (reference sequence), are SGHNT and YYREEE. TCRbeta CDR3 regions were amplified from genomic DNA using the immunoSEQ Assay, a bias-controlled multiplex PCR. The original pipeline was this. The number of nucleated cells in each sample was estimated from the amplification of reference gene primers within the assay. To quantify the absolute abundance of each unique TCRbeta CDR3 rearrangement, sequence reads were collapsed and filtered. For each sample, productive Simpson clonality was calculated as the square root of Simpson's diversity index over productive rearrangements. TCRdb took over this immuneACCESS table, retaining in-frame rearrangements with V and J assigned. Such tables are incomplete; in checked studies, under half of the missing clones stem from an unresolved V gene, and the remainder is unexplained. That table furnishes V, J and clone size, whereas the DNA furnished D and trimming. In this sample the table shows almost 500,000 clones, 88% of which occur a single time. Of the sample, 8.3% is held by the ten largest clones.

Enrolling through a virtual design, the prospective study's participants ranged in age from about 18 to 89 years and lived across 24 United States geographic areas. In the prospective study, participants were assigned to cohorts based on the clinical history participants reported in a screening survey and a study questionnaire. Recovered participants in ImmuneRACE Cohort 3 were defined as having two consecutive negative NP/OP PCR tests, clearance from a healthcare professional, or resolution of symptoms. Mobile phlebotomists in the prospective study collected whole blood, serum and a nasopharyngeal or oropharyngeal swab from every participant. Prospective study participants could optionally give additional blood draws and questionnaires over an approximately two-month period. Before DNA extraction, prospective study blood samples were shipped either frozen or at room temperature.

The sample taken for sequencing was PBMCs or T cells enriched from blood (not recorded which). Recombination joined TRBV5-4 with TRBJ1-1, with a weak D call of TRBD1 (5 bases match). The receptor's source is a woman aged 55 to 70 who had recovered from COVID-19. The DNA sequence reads TGTGCCAGCAGCCCACCCGACAGATCCACTGAAGCTTTCTTT. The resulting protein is CASSPPDRSTEAFF.